The present T cell receptor (beta chain) was sequenced within a study of cytomegalovirus exposure and HLA in healthy donors. Healthy bone marrow donors made up the donor group. Primers included in the PCR were 60 Vbeta and 13 Jbeta primers. TCRdb keeps only in-frame clones here, not all; method: immunoSEQ multiplex PCR. The sample holds roughly 200,000 clones, 65% to 85% seen once. Unmatched junction bases numbered 0, after V lost 2 bases and J lost 1 base. The CDR3 runs 14 residues. Germline V gene lookup returns CDR1 SGHAT and CDR2 FQNNGV. The sequence was collected from a female donor in good health and CMV-seronegative. The specimen was PBMCs. This chain connects TRBV11-2 to TRBJ2-5; 8 nucleotides line up with TRBD2. CDR3 loop: CASSLRGGQETQYF. The CDR3 DNA reads TGTGCCAGCAGCTTACGGGGGGGCCAAGAGACCCAGTACTTC.